This T cell receptor beta chain was sequenced for a study of cytotoxic CD8 clonotypes in ibrutinib-treated CLL. In the study overall: Patients attained approximately 24 partial and 2 complete responses; at median around 67 months, about 15 remained remitted while about twelve progressed. Investigators collected response samples after a median approximately twelve months of treatment, range 6 to 36.

Trimming took off 3 bases at V and 2 bases at J, with 9 bases between the two ends. The CDR3 spans 14 residues. The V gene's germline CDR1 is MNHEY and CDR2 SVGAGI. This table comes from immunoSEQ multiplex PCR, and its TCRdb copy is limited to in-frame clones, with some not included. This table has nearly 300,000 clones, more than 70% appearing once. The study's findings and limits: Private clonotypes, not public ones, expanded at ibrutinib response. Higher circulating CD8+ T-cell counts strongly accompanied higher baseline clonality, above age-matched healthy donors.

As for this clone: Its matching antigen is unknown. The sample holds other DNA sequences that translate to the same CDR3.

Sequenced here: PBMCs, sampled at disease progression, from a patient treated with ibrutinib. The genes are TRBV6-5 and TRBJ2-3, with D uncertain. The receptor's source is a human donor with chronic lymphocytic leukemia. The CDR3 protein is CASSYLGFTDTQYF. The CDR3 DNA reads as TGTGCCAGCAGTTATCTTGGTTTCACAGATACGCAGTATTTT.